Presented here are 6 T cell receptor beta chains from one specimen sequenced in a study of blood T cells in healthy people across ages. A sample-barcoded 5' primer and a J-beta primer mix were used in a second PCR of roughly 6 to 12 cycles. MiXCR, run by TCRdb on the 5' RACE reads, gives a single entry per CDR3 protein. Of some 920,000 distinct CDR3 sequences listed, 51% are singletons. The material sequenced was blood. These receptors all come from a woman aged 55-69 years in good health.

CDR3 residues: CASSLGYTREATDTQYF. CDR3 sequence (DNA): TGTGCCAGCAGCTTAGGATATACGCGGGAGGCCACAGATACGCAGTATTTT. The chain has TRBV7-9 and TRBJ2-3; 8 bases align to TRBD2. CDR3 length: 17 residues. Germline V gene lookup returns CDR1 SEHNR and CDR2 FQNEAQ (reference sequence). The V segment lost 1 base and the J segment 2 bases; nucleotides outside the gene matches: 8.

This chain connects TRBV4-1 to TRBJ2-7; D is perhaps TRBD1 or TRBD2 (5 bases each). The CDR3 runs 17 residues. Trimming removed 2 bases from V and 0 bases from J, with 17 bases in between. CDR1 is MGHRA, CDR2 YSYEKL, per germline. As DNA, the CDR3 is TGCGCCAGCAGCCAATCCTTTTACCGGGACGACTCCTACGAGCAGTACTTC. Translation: CASSQSFYRDDSYEQYF.

The DNA of the CDR3 is TGTGCCAGCAGTTCCCGCCCTATGGGACTAGCGAGCGAGATTAAAGGGGAGCTGTTTTTT. This codes for CASSSRPMGLASEIKGELFF. The V call is TRBV6-5, the J call TRBJ2-2; 10 nucleotides match TRBD2. The CDR3 is 20 amino acids. Germline V gene data show CDR1 as MNHEY and CDR2 as SVGAGI. V lost 4 bases, J lost 8 bases, and 22 bases stayed unmatched.

V is TRBV14 and J is TRBJ1-5; the D gene is possibly TRBD1 (5 bases). V was clipped by 7 bases and J by 2 bases, with 15 bases between them. The V gene's germline CDR1 is SGHDN and CDR2 FVKESK. The CDR3 sequence is 15 residues long. CDR3: CASTTPGYGNQPQHF. CDR3 nucleotide sequence: TGTGCCAGCACCACTCCAGGGTACGGCAATCAGCCCCAGCATTTT.

This clonotype was detected a few times. The chain combines TRBV25-1 with TRBJ2-5; possible D gene TRBD1, 5 bases. The CDR3 sequence is 12 residues long. In germline, CDR1 is MGHDK, CDR2 SYGVNS. Trimming took 2 bases from V and 5 from J, leaving 6 bases between them. The CDR3 region has the DNA TGTGCCAGCAGTGAACCAGGGGAGACCCAGTACTTC. Translated: CASSEPGETQYF.

The gene calls are TRBV11-1 and TRBJ2-1; the D gene is possibly TRBD1 (6 bases). The CDR3 has 15 residues. The ends were cut back, 0 bases at V and 4 bases at J, with 10 bases in the middle. CDR1 and CDR2 from the germline V gene are SGHAT and FQDESV (reference sequence). The chain's CDR3 is CASSLAGALYNEQFF. The CDR3 DNA sequence: TGTGCCAGCAGCTTAGCGGGGGCTCTGTACAATGAGCAGTTCTTC. Full variable domain (missing parts from reference TRBV11-1 and TRBJ2-1): EAEVAQSPRYKITEKSQAVAFWCDPISGHATLYWYRQILGQGPELLVQFQDESVVDDSQLPKDRFSAERLKGVDSTLKIQPAELGDSAMYLCASSLAGALYNEQFFGPGTRLTVL.